Detailed here is one TCR beta chain. This clone is regarded as medium-sized (0.01 to 0.1%). Its recognized antigen is unknown. No base-level quality is on record; no much larger clone is a single base apart. The immunoSEQ Assay was used to immunosequence TCRbeta CDR3 regions from genomic DNA. Prior to high-throughput sequencing, genomic DNA was amplified by bias-controlled multiplex PCR. As for how the authors treated the data: To quantify the absolute abundance of each unique TCRbeta CDR3 region, the sequences were collapsed and filtered. Clonality, defined as 1 minus Pielou's evenness, was calculated using only productive rearrangements. Tumor T-cell fraction was computed by normalizing TCRbeta template counts to usable DNA, estimated from several housekeeping genes. A previously published method was used to identify clones with significantly greater frequencies in on-treatment samples than in baseline samples. TCRdb carries this immuneACCESS record with in-frame sequences only. Its versions omit some clonotypes, under half of them owing to an unresolved V gene in the studies checked, with the rest unexplained. V and J calls plus clone size are reproduced from that table; the DNA served to infer D and trimming. The sample contains some 3,700 clones, roughly a fifth of them found a single time. 26% of the sample lies in the top ten.

The CDR3 starts with the cysteine, ends with the phenylalanine, and has 14 residues. The kept DNA is CDR3 alone, 42 bases in frame from the first base. Trimming costs V 2 bases and J 1 base, and their ends lie 11 bases apart. CDR1 is given as GTSNPN and CDR2 as SVGIG, both from the germline V gene (reference sequence). The data belong to a study of sequential checkpoint blockade in melanoma (dated by TCRdb to the late 2010s). In terms of the full investigation: Using 1:1 randomization, the trial assigned patients either to first-line nivolumab followed by ipilimumab (arm A) or to ipilimumab followed by nivolumab (arm B). Maintenance nivolumab was given following each of the two trial sequences. TCRbeta immunosequencing was performed on DNA from over 90 pretreatment melanoma tumor samples. Approximately 23 patients had matched tumor biopsies taken before treatment and at week 13, after single-agent nivolumab (arm A) or ipilimumab (arm B). About four fifths of the matched tumor biopsy pairs taken before and after treatment were from the same lesion. Study-wide findings and limitations: Within-arm analyses of tumor T-cell fraction were constrained by small sample sizes and reduced statistical power. Patients with increases in tumor T-cell fraction and clonality by week 13 were approximately 30 times more likely to achieve clinical benefit. Tumor T-cell fraction and clonality were found to correlate with PD-L1 staining and CD8+ T-cell counts but not with mutational load. The response-prediction model combining TCR metrics and mutation burden needs validation in larger, independent patient cohorts. In the nivolumab-first arm (arm A), an association was found between pretreatment tumor TIL clonality and response (P = .04).

The label giving this sample's treatment or condition can be read as: randomized to nivolumab then ipilimumab (arm A) or the reverse (arm B). None of the trial patients had been given prior DNA-damaging chemotherapy. Samples were obtained from patients with melanoma enrolled in CheckMate 064, a randomized, open-label phase II trial of sequential checkpoint blockade. Tumor TCR sequencing used genomic DNA from formalin-fixed paraffin-embedded (FFPE) tissue samples. The rearranged chain carries TRBV30 and TRBJ1-1, with TRBD1 as a weak D call on 5 bases. The receptor was isolated from a human donor with melanoma. The starting material was tumor tissue (inferred from file names), obtained from a patient given nivolumab and ipilimumab in sequence. CDR3 sequence: CAWSKGRGNTEAFF. Here is the DNA: TGTGCCTGGAGTAAGGGACGGGGGAACACTGAAGCTTTCTTT.